This passage covers 5 T cell receptor beta chains from one sample sequenced in a study of T cells after yellow fever vaccination. TCRdb called the 5' RACE reads again in MiXCR, with one record for every CDR3 protein. The sample yields tens of thousands of distinct CDR3 sequences, approximately 7% seen once. The source was CD8+ T cells sorted from PBMCs, collected about 2 weeks after the first yellow fever vaccination. The receptors were sampled from a man younger than 35 who received the YFV17D yellow fever vaccine.

Many counts were recorded for this clonotype. The chain combines TRBV4-1 with TRBJ2-2, with D possibly matching TRBD2 (5 bases). This CDR3 is built from 14 residues. V was cut by 5 bases and J by 2 bases, with 9 bases left in between. Germline values: CDR1 MGHRA, CDR2 YSYEKL. The CDR3: CASSSRLNTGELFF. The CDR3 DNA is TGCGCCAGCAGCTCCCGACTAAACACCGGGGAGCTGTTTTTT.

This clonotype was seen ten or more times. The chain employs TRBV7-3 and TRBJ2-1; D uncertain. Germline CDR1 SGHTA, CDR2 FQGTGA. The CDR3 totals 13 residues. Trimming pared 4 bases from V and 6 bases from J, leaving 10 bases between. This CDR3 is CASSSRAINEQFF. The CDR3 DNA follows: TGTGCCAGCAGCTCAAGGGCAATCAATGAGCAGTTCTTC.

The chain recombines TRBV5-1 with TRBJ1-3, with D hard to call. Deletions cut 0 bases from V and 0 bases from J, with 13 bases between. CDR1 is SGHRS, CDR2 YFSETQ, per germline. The CDR3 contains 17 residues. CDR3 region: CASSLASGSSSGNTIYF. The CDR3 DNA sequence: TGCGCCAGCAGCTTGGCCAGCGGCTCGAGCTCTGGAAACACCATATATTTT.

This clonotype was picked up many times. The chain is built from TRBV9 and TRBJ1-1; TRBD1 might be the D (5 bases). The V end was cut by 0 bases, the J end by 5 bases, with 11 bases between. Germline loops: CDR1 SGDLS, CDR2 YYNGEE. The CDR3 runs 14 residues. This CDR3 is CASSVDQGWTEAFF. The CDR3 region has the DNA TGTGCCAGCAGCGTAGATCAGGGTTGGACTGAAGCTTTCTTT.

In this sample, this clonotype turned up many times. The chain links TRBV6-4 to TRBJ2-3, with a tentative D call TRBD2 (5 bases). Germline CDR1 reads MRHNA; CDR2 reads SNTAGT. This CDR3 is built from 13 residues. V was shortened by 2 bases and J by 3 bases, with 6 bases between the two germline ends. DNA of the CDR3: TGTGCCAGCAGTGACAGGGAGACAGATACGCAGTATTTT. Its translation is CASSDRETDTQYF.